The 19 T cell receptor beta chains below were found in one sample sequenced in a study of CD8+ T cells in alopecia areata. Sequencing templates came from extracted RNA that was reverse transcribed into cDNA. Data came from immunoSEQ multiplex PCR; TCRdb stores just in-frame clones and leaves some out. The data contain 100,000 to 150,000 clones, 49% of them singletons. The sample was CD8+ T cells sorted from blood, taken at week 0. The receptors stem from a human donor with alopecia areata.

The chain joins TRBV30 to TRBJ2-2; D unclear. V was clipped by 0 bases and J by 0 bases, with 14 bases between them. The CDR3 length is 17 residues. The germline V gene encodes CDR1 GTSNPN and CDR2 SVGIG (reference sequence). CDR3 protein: CAWSVGLYSANTGELFF. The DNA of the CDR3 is TGTGCCTGGAGTGTAGGGCTTTACAGCGCGAACACCGGGGAGCTGTTTTTT.

The CDR3 loop is CASSYYTGGPGETQYF. Here the CDR3 DNA reads TGTGCCAGCAGTTATTATACGGGGGGGCCCGGAGAGACCCAGTACTTC. V is TRBV6-5 and J is TRBJ2-5, with 8 bases matching TRBD2. J was trimmed by 4 bases and V by 3 bases; bases with no gene match: 10. Germline CDR1 is MNHEY and CDR2 is SVGAGI. This CDR3 region has 16 residues.

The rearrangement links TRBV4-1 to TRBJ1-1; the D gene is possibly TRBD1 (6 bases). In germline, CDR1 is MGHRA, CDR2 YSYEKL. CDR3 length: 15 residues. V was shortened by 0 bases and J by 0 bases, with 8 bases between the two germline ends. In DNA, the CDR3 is TGCGCCAGCAGCCAAGAGGACAGATTGAACACTGAAGCTTTCTTT. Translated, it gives CASSQEDRLNTEAFF.

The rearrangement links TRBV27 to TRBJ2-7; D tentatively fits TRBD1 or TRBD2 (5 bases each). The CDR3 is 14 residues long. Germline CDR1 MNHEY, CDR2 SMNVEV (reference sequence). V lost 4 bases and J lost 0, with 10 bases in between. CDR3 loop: CASSWGSSSYEQYF. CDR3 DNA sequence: TGTGCCAGCAGTTGGGGGTCGAGCTCCTACGAGCAGTACTTC.

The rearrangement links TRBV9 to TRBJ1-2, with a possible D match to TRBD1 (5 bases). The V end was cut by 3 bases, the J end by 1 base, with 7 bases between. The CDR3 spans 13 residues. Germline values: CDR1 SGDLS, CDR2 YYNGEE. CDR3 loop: CASSGDSNYGYTF. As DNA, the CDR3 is TGTGCCAGCAGCGGTGACAGTAACTATGGCTACACCTTC.

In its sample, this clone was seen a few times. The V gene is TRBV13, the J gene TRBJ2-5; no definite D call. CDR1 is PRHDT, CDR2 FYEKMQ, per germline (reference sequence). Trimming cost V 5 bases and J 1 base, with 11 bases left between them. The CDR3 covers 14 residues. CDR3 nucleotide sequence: TGTGCCAGCAGCCCCCCGGGTGGCCAAGAGACCCAGTACTTC. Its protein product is CASSPPGGQETQYF.

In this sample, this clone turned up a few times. The CDR3 region is CASSHLTGVGETQYF. CDR3 sequence (DNA): TGTGCCAGCAGCCACCTGACAGGGGTAGGCGAGACCCAGTACTTC. The rearrangement links TRBV6-5 to TRBJ2-5; 8 nucleotides align to TRBD1. The J segment lost 5 bases and the V segment lost 6 bases, leaving 11 bases of the junction unmatched. Germline values: CDR1 MNHEY, CDR2 SVGAGI. CDR3 length equals 15 residues.

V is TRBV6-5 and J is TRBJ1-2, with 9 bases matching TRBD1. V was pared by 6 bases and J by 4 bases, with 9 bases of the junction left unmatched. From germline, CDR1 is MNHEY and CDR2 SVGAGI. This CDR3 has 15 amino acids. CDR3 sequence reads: CASSGPGQGIYGYTF. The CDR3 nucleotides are TGTGCCAGCAGCGGCCCGGGACAGGGCATCTATGGCTACACCTTC.

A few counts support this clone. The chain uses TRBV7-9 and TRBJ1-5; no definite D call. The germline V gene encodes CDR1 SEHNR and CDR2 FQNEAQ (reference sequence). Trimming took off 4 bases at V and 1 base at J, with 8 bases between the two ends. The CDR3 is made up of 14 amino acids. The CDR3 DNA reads TGTGCCAGCAGCTCCGGTGGGAGCAATCAGCCCCAGCATTTT. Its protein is CASSSGGSNQPQHF. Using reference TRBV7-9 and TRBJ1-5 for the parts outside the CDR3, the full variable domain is DTGVSQNPRHKITKRGQNVTFRCDPISEHNRLYWYRQTLGQGPEFLTYFQNEAQLEKSRLLSDRFSAERPKGSFSTLEIQRTEQGDSAMYLCASSSGGSNQPQHFGDGTRLSIL.

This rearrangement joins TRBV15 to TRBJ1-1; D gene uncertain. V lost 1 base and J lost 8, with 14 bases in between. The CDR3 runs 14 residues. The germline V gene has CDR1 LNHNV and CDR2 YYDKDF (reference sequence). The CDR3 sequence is CATSRVRTDKEAFF. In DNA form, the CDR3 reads TGTGCCACCAGCAGAGTTCGGACGGATAAAGAAGCTTTCTTT. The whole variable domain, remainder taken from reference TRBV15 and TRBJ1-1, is DAMVIQNPRYQVTQFGKPVTLSCSQTLNHNVMYWYQQKSSQAPKLLFHYYDKDFNNEADTPDNFQSRRPNTSFCFLDIRSPGLGDTAMYLCATSRVRTDKEAFFGQGTRLTVV.

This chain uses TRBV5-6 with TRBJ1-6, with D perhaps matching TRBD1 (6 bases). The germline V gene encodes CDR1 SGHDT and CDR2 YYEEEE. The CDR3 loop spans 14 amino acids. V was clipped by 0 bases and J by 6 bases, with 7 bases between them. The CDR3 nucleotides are TGTGCCAGCAGCTTGGTACAGGGTAATTCACCCCTCCACTTT. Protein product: CASSLVQGNSPLHF.

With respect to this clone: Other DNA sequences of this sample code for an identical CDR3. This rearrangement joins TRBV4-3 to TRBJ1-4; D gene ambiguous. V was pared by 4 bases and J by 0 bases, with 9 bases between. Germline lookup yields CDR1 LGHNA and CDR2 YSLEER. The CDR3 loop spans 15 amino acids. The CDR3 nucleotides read TGCGCCAGCAGCCCCACGTCCTCAACTAATGAAAAACTGTTTTTT. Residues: CASSPTSSTNEKLFF.

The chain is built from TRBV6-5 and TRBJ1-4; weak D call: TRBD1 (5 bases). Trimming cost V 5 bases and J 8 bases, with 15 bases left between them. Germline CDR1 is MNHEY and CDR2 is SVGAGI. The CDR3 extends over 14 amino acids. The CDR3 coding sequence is TGTGCCAGCAGTACCCCGGGGGTAGACGAAAAACTGTTTTTT. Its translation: CASSTPGVDEKLFF.

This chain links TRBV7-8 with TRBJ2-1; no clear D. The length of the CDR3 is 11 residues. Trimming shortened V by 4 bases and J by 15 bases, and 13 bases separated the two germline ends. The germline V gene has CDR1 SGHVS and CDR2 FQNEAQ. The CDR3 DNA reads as TGTGCCAGCAGCTCTGCCCCATCGTTGTTCTTC. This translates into CASSSAPSLFF.

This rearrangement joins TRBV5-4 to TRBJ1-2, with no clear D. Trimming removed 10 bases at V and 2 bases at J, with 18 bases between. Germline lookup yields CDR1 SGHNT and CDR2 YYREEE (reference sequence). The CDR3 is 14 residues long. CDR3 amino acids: CAAAEGLANYGYTF. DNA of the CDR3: TGTGCCGCAGCTGAGGGCCTGGCCAACTATGGCTACACCTTC.

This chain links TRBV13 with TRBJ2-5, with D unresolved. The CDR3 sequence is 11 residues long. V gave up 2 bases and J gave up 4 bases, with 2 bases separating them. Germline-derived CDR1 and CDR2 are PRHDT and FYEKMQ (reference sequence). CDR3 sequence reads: CASSLRETQYF. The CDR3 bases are TGTGCCAGCAGCTTAAGAGAGACCCAGTACTTC.

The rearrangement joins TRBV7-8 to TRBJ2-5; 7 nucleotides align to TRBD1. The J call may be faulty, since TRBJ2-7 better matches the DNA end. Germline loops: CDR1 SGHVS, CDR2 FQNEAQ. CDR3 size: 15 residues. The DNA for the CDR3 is TGTGCCAGCAGCCCGACTACAGGGGTCCTACTCGAGCAGTACTTC. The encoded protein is CASSPTTGVLLEQYF.

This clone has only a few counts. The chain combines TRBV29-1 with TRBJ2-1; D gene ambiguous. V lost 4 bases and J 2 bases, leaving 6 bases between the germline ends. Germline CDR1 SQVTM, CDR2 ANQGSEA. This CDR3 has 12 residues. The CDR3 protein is CSVVSTYNEQFF. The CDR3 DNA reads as TGCAGCGTTGTAAGCACCTACAATGAGCAGTTCTTC.

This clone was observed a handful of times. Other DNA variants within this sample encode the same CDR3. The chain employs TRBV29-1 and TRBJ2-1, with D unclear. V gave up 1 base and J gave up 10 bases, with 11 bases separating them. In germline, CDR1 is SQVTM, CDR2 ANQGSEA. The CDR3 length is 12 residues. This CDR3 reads CSVEGPRGEQFF. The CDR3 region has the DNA TGCAGCGTTGAAGGGCCGCGCGGAGAGCAGTTCTTC.